The sequence of this T cell receptor beta chain was determined in a study of shared clonotypes between healthy human individuals (dated by TCRdb to 2020 to 2022). As for the study more broadly: Three men and a couple of women, aged 18 to 49 years, made up the cohort. Per donor, three plates each were used for CD4 naive and CD4 memory, two for CD8 naive, and one for CD8 memory. To estimate repertoire size and how much clonotypes are shared between individuals, the study performed deep sequencing of blood TCR repertoires from about five healthy adults. Libraries were prepared and TCR repertoires were sequenced by different laboratories using diverse techniques, in order to increase sequencing depth and limit assay-specific biases. Leukapheresis yielded between about 0.94 and 8.9 billion PBMCs per donor. Points the paper makes about the study in general: Naive subsets generally had larger estimated clonotype richness than memory subsets did. The genetic and exposure-history diversity represented was limited by the small number of donors. Only blood was sampled, and tissue TCR repertoires likely differ from those in blood. Pairwise subsampling led to the expectation that sequencing depth would affect the degree of clonotype sharing among donors. Sharing across several donors was observed for about 5% of naive CD4, less than 4% of naive CD8, about 2.3% of memory CD4, and around 0.44% of memory CD8 clonotypes. Even with the large sequencing depth, rarefaction of the sorted-subset datasets indicated that sequencing was incomplete. Compared with non-shared clonotypes, clonotypes shared by all four sorted-subset donors had higher generation probabilities.

TCR CDR3 regions were amplified from genomic DNA by multiplex PCR using the deep immunoSEQ assay. Genomic DNA extracted from each cell subset was distributed evenly over all wells of several immunoSEQ 96-well plates, and each plate served as one replicate. For sorted subsets, approximately 200 ng of genomic DNA, equivalent to around 30,000 T cell genomes, went into each replicate PCR. The purified libraries were quantified using a Qubit 3.0 fluorometer, sized with a Bioanalyzer 2100, and then quantified again using the KAPA Library Quantification kit. Every immunoSEQ 96-well plate was sequenced on a dedicated single-read 150-cycle Illumina NextSeq 550 flow cell. The paper's data handling went like this. Because the immunoSEQ output included only junctional sequences and no quality scores, the filtering could not be the same as the filtering used for full-length reads. Sequences were annotated with PyIR, a Python wrapper for IgBLAST v1.9, using IMGT germline references to assign V/J genes and CDR3. Reads were removed for weak V/J assignments (E-value above 1e-6), missing CDR3, stop codons, out-of-frame junctions, or ambiguous translated residues. V3J clonotypes were defined as sequences sharing the same inferred V gene, J gene, and CDR3 amino acid sequence. Percentage overlap between repertoires was computed as shared unique clonotypes divided by the size of the smaller repertoire. Repertoire richness was assessed with RTK rarefaction, the Chao1 estimator, and Recon v2.1 estimates of unobserved clonotypes. OLGA was used to compute generation probabilities for all TCRbeta clonotypes that the gDNA method yielded from a handful of donors. TCRdb mirrors the immuneACCESS table, restricted to in-frame sequences. Some clones are absent from its copies; in checked studies, under half trace to an unresolved V gene, and the reason for the others is unknown. V and J calls and clone size are as listed in that table; D and trimming were resolved from the DNA. The sample includes about 2.4 million clones, with 80% to 95% observed a single time. The biggest ten clones account for 0.36% of the sample.

To note about this clone: Its recognized antigen is unknown. Base qualities are missing; no much larger clone stands one base away.

The CDR3 runs 16 residues from the cysteine to the phenylalanine. Only the CDR3 part of the read is kept: 48 bases, read in frame from the first base. V loses 4 bases of germline sequence and J loses 7 bases, and the interval between the two ends is 19 bases. From the germline V gene, CDR1 is SGHDN and CDR2 is FVKESK. The donors were healthy, HIV-negative adults who had no recently reported acute infections or vaccinations. Every donor was a Caucasian adult residing in Nashville, Tennessee, USA. CD4+ T cells were enriched by magnetic negative selection; naive cells were then positively selected on CD45RA, and the negative fraction formed the memory subset. Blood was collected by leukapheresis, and PBMCs were isolated by Ficoll-Histopaque density gradient centrifugation and then cryopreserved in liquid nitrogen vapor phase. Analytical flow cytometry was used to check the purity and quantity of every magnetically sorted T cell population. From each sorted fraction, genomic DNA was isolated and quantified by UV absorbance on a Nanodrop 2000c.

The source is a man between 18 and 35 years old in good health. Some clones in this sample may be carry-over from other donors' samples. The sequencing sample was made of naive CD4+ T cells from PBMCs. The cell subset or site label corresponds to: CD45RA+ positively selected. This receptor chain uses TRBV14 and TRBJ1-4; the D region possibly corresponds to TRBD1 (6 bases align). At the DNA level, the sequence is TGTGCCAGCAGCCTTACTTCAGGGGCCGATTTTGAAAAACTGTTTTTT. Its amino acids are CASSLTSGADFEKLFF.